A single sample is the source of the 9 T cell receptor beta chains below, sequenced in a study of STAT3 mutations in large granular lymphocyte leukemia (dated by TCRdb to about 2019). Overall study outcomes, separate from this receptor: At least one immunodominant TCRbeta clonotype was present in every T-LGLL patient, and multiple immunodominant subclonotypes appeared in about half of the T-LGLL patients.

Library prep was done by the immunoSEQ multiplex PCR assay. TCRdb obtained this table from immuneACCESS and retained in-frame rearrangements with V and J assigned. These tables miss some clones; where compared with another copy, unresolved V genes account for less than half of the shortfall, and the remainder is unexplained. Within this sample are about 5,700 clones, with more than 60% of them counted one time only. The top ten constitute more than 80% of the sample. The antigens of these receptors remain unknown. The sample consisted of peripheral blood mononuclear cells. The receptor set was obtained from a man in his forties with T-cell large granular lymphocyte leukemia. Some clones in this sample may be carry-over from other donors' samples. The age is the age at diagnosis.

J is TRBJ2-6 and V is TRBV30, with 8 positions matching TRBD1. This CDR3 region has 15 residues. CDR1 and CDR2 (germline): GTSNPN, SVGIG (reference sequence). Losses at the gene ends were 5 bases for V and 2 bases for J; bases not matched to a gene: 5. CDR3 nucleotide sequence: TGTGCCTGGGACAGGGGCGGCGCTGGGGCCAACGTCCTGACTTTC. It specifies CAWDRGGAGANVLTF.

The chain carries TRBV5-1 and TRBJ2-7, with TRBD1 identical over 8 bases. This CDR3 contains 15 residues. After removal of 0 bases from V and 4 bases from J, the junction contained 6 bases not matched to a gene. Per germline, CDR1 SGHRS and CDR2 YFSETQ. The DNA of the CDR3 is TGCGCCAGCAGCTTGGTCGCAGGGGGCTCGTACGAGCAGTACTTC. It specifies CASSLVAGGSYEQYF.

The V call is TRBV5-5, the J call TRBJ1-5; tentative D call: TRBD1 (5 bases). Germline V gene sequence: CDR1 SGHKS, CDR2 YYEKEE (reference sequence). The CDR3 sequence is 16 residues long. V lost 4 bases and J lost 0, with 14 bases in between. CDR3: CASSPGGVNSNQPQHF. CDR3 DNA sequence: TGTGCCAGCAGCCCTGGGGGGGTAAATAGCAATCAGCCCCAGCATTTT.

The genes are TRBV30 and TRBJ1-3; maybe TRBD1 (5 bases). Per the germline V gene, CDR1 is GTSNPN and CDR2 is SVGIG (reference sequence). The CDR3 is made up of 12 amino acids. V was clipped by 0 bases and J by 8 bases, with 8 bases between them. For the CDR3, the DNA is TGTGCCTGGAGTGTACGGGGGTACACCATATATTTT. Protein: CAWSVRGYTIYF. The full variable domain, rest sourced from reference TRBV30 and TRBJ1-3, is SQTIHQWPATLVQPVGSPLSLECTVEGTSNPNLYWYRQAAGRGLQLLFYSVGIGQISSEVPQNLSASRPQDRQFILSSKKLLLSDSGFYLCAWSVRGYTIYFGEGSWLTVV.

The chain recombines TRBV7-9 with TRBJ1-1; D ambiguous. The CDR3 consists of 15 residues. Trimming removed 3 bases at V and 2 bases at J, with 13 bases between. The germline V gene has CDR1 SEHNR and CDR2 FQNEAQ (reference sequence). In DNA, the CDR3 is TGTGCCAGCAGCTTGGAGGGTACGATTAACACTGAAGCTTTCTTT. It codes for CASSLEGTINTEAFF.

The chain links TRBV7-2 to TRBJ1-3; D unclear. V lost 5 bases, J lost 8 bases, and 13 bases lay in between. CDR1 and CDR2 from the germline V gene are SGHTA and FQGNSA. This CDR3 has 13 residues. CDR3 bases: TGTGCCAGCAGCCTCCCTCAGAGTGACACCATATATTTT. Its protein is CASSLPQSDTIYF. Full variable domain (missing parts from reference TRBV7-2 and TRBJ1-3): GAGVSQSPSNKVTEKGKDVELRCDPISGHTALYWYRQSLGQGLEFLIYFQGNSAPDKSGLPSDRFSAERTGGSVSTLTIQRTQQEDSAVYLCASSLPQSDTIYFGEGSWLTVV.

The rearrangement links TRBV7-2 to TRBJ1-1; no firm D call. The CDR3 covers 12 residues. Germline CDR1 and CDR2: SGHTA and FQGNSA. The V and J ends lost 6 bases and 0 bases respectively, with 5 bases between them. The CDR3 DNA is TGTGCCAGCAGATCAATGAACACTGAAGCTTTCTTT. Protein: CASRSMNTEAFF.

In its sample, this clone was seen a few times. This chain uses TRBV6-5 with TRBJ2-1, with 8 bases lining up with TRBD1. The V gene end was trimmed by 4 bases and the J gene end by 6 bases; junction bases not matched to a gene: 5. The CDR3 runs to 14 residues. CDR1 and CDR2 from the germline V gene are MNHEY and SVGAGI. CDR3 in DNA: TGTGCCAGCAGTTCGGACAGGGTCGGCAATGAGCAGTTCTTC. Translated: CASSSDRVGNEQFF.

This chain connects TRBV7-8 to TRBJ2-5; tentative D call: TRBD1 (6 bases). CDR1 and CDR2 (germline): SGHVS, FQNEAQ. V shed 0 bases and J shed 7 bases, with 15 bases lying between them. This CDR3 contains 15 residues. CDR3 sequence: CASSLAVQGLGTQYF. The CDR3 DNA reads TGTGCCAGCAGCTTAGCGGTCCAGGGGCTGGGGACCCAGTACTTC.